The following is a T cell receptor (beta chain) sequence with its context. These data are taken from a study of T cell clones after liver transplantation. The wider study: TCRbeta sequencing after a pre-transplant mixed lymphocyte reaction identified graft-donor-reactive clones, later tracked in post-transplant blood. Timepoints were pre-transplant, pre-withdrawal, and after withdrawal was completed or failed.

Assay: immunoSEQ multiplex PCR; the TCRdb copy retains only in-frame clones and omits some. The sample has some 11,000 clones, around 74% seen once. CD3+CD4+ and CD3+CD8+ cells were FACS-sorted from thawed unstimulated PBMCs. The CDR3 runs to 14 residues. The germline V gene encodes CDR1 SGHKS and CDR2 YYEKEE (reference sequence). V gave up 4 bases and J gave up 7 bases; unmatched junction bases: 10. Sequenced material: CD8+ T cells from blood, taken at the 22-month timepoint. The sequence came from a human patient who received a liver transplant. A subset of T cells may come from the graft donor. The chain links TRBV5-5 to TRBJ2-7; 8 bases match TRBD1. Here the CDR3 DNA reads TGTGCCAGCAGCGGATGGACAGGGTCTGGGGAGCAGTACTTC. Its translation: CASSGWTGSGEQYF.